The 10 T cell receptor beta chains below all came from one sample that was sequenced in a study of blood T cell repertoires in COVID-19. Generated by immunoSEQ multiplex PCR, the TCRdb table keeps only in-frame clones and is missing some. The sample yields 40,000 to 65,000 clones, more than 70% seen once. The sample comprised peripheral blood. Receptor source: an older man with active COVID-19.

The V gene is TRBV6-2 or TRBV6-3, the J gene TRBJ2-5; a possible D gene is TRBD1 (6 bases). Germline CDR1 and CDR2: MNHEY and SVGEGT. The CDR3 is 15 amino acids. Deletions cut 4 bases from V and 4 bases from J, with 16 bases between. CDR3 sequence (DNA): TGTGCCAGCAGTTCCTACCAGCAGGGGAGAGAGACCCAGTACTTC. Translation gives CASSSYQQGRETQYF.

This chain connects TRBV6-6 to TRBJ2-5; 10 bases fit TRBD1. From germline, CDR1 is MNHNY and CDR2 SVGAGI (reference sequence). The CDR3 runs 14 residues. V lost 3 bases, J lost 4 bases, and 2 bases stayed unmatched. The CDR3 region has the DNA TGTGCCAGCAGTTATAGGGACAGGGGAGAGACCCAGTACTTC. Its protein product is CASSYRDRGETQYF.

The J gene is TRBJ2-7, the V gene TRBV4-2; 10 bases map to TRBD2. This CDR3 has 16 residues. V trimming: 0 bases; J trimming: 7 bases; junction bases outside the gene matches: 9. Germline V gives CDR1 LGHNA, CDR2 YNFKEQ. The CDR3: CASSQDLAGATREQYF. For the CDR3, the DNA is TGTGCCAGCAGCCAAGACCTAGCGGGGGCCACGCGGGAGCAGTACTTC.

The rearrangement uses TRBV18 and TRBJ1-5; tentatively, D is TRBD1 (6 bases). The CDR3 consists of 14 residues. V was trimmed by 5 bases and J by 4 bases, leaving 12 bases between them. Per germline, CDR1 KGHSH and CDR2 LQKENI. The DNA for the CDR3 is TGTGCCAGCTCAACAGGGACGGATAATCAGCCCCAGCATTTT. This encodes CASSTGTDNQPQHF. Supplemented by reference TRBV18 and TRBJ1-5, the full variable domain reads NAGVMQNPRHLVRRRGQEARLRCSPMKGHSHVYWYRQLPEEGLKFMVYLQKENIIDESGMPKERFSAEFPKEGPSILRIQQVVRGDSAAYFCASSTGTDNQPQHFGDGTRLSIL.

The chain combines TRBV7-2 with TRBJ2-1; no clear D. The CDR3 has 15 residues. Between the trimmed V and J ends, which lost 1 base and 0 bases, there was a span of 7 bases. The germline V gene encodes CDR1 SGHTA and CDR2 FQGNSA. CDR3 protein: CASSLVSVSYNEQFF. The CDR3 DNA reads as TGTGCCAGCAGCTTAGTTTCGGTCTCCTACAATGAGCAGTTCTTC.

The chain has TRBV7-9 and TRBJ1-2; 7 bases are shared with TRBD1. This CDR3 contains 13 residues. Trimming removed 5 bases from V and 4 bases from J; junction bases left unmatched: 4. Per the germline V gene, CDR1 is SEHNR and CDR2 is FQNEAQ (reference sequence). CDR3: CASSEGQLYGYTF. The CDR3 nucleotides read TGTGCCAGCAGCGAGGGACAGCTCTATGGCTACACCTTC.

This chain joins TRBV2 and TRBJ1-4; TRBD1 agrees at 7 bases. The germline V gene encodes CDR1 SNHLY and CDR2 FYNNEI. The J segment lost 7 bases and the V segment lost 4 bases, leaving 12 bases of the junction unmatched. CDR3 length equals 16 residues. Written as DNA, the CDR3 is TGTGCCAGCAGTGGAGTGACCAGGGGGTCGGCTGAAAAACTGTTTTTT. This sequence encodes CASSGVTRGSAEKLFF.

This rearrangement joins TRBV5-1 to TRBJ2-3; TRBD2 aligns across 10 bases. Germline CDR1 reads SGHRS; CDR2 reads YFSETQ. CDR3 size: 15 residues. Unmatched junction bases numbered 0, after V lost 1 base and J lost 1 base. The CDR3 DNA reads TGCGCCAGCAGCTTGACTAGCGGGGGCACAGATACGCAGTATTTT. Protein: CASSLTSGGTDTQYF.

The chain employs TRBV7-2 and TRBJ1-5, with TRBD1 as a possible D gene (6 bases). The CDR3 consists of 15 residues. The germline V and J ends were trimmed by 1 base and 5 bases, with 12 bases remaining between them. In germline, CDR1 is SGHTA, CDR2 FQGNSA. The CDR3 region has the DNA TGTGCCAGCAGCTTAGAGATTGGACAGTATCAGCCCCAGCATTTT. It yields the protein CASSLEIGQYQPQHF.

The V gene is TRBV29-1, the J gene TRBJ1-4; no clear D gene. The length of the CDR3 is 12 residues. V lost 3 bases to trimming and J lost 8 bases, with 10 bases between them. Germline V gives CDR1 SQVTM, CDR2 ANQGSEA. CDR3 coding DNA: TGCAGCGTTGACCCAGGAGGAGAAAAACTGTTTTTT. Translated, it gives CSVDPGGEKLFF.